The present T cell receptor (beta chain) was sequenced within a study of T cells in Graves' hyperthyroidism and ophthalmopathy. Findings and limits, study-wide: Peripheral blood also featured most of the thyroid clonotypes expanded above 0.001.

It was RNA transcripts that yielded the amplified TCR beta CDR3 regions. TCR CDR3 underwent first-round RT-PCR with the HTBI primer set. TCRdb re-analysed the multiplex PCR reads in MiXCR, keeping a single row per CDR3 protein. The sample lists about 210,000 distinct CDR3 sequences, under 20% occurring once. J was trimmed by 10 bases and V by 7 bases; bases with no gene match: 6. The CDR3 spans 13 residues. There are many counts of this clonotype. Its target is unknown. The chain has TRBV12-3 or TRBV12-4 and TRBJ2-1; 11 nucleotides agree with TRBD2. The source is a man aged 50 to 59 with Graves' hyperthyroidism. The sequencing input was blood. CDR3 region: CASKTSGKWEQFF. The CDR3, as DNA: TGTGCCAGCAAGACTAGCGGGAAGTGGGAGCAGTTCTTC.